The T cell receptor beta chain described here comes from a study of shared clonotypes between healthy human individuals (dated by TCRdb to the early 2020s). Concerning the study at large: Two women and three men aged 18 to 49 years were included in the cohort. Libraries were prepared and TCR repertoires were sequenced by different laboratories using diverse techniques, in order to increase sequencing depth and limit assay-specific biases. Between about 0.94 and 8.9 billion PBMCs per donor were obtained by leukapheresis. The study deeply sequenced blood TCR repertoires of about 5 healthy adults to estimate repertoire size and the extent of clonotype sharing between individuals. On the study overall, not on this receptor specifically: Sampling was restricted to blood, and TCR repertoires in tissues likely differ from the TCR repertoires found in blood. Because the study included a small number of donors, the genetic and exposure-history diversity represented was limited. Based on pairwise subsampling, the degree of clonotype sharing among donors was expected to be affected by sequencing depth.

TCR CDR3 regions were amplified from genomic DNA by multiplex PCR using the deep immunoSEQ assay. Extracted genomic DNA from each cell subset was distributed evenly across all wells of several immunoSEQ 96-well plates, and each plate was treated as a replicate. For unsorted PBMC, around 290 ng of genomic DNA, equivalent to tens of thousands of T cell genomes, went into each replicate PCR. Unsorted PBMC genomic DNA was sequenced across ten immunoSEQ deep assay plates. Purified libraries were measured with a Qubit 3.0 fluorometer, size-checked on a Bioanalyzer 2100, and measured again with the KAPA Library Quantification kit. Each immunoSEQ 96-well plate was sequenced on its own single-read 150-cycle Illumina NextSeq 550 flow cell. On the authors' methods: The immunoSEQ output contained only junctional sequences without quality scores, so filtering could not match that applied to full-length reads. To assign V/J genes and CDR3, sequences were annotated against IMGT germline references using PyIR, a Python wrapper for IgBLAST v1.9. Any read was removed if the V/J assignment was weak (E-value above 1e-6), the CDR3 was missing, or the read contained stop codons, out-of-frame junctions, or ambiguous translated residues. A V3J clonotype was defined by an identical inferred V gene, J gene, and CDR3 amino acid sequence. The percentage overlap between two repertoires was calculated by dividing the number of shared unique clonotypes by the size of the smaller repertoire. RTK rarefaction, the Chao1 estimator, and Recon v2.1 estimates of unobserved clonotypes were used to assess repertoire richness. The immuneACCESS repertoire file appears here via TCRdb, limited to in-frame rearrangements. These files lack a portion of the clones; in checked studies, under half of the deficit traces to unresolved V genes, and the cause of the others is not known. V and J calls and clone size come straight from that table; D and trimming were deduced from the DNA. This sample has roughly 490,000 clones in its table, and 70% to 80% of those were observed once. Together, the top ten hold under 15% of the sample.

Details on this clone: Which antigen it targets is not known. Base quality data are lacking; no much larger clone is found one base away.

Donors were healthy HIV-negative adults with no recently reported acute infections or vaccinations. Every donor was a Caucasian adult living in Nashville, Tennessee, USA. For unsorted samples, 75 million to 90 million PBMCs were counted, and genomic DNA was extracted using the QIAamp DNA Blood Mini kit. Blood was obtained by leukapheresis, after which PBMCs were separated by Ficoll-Histopaque density gradient centrifugation and cryopreserved in liquid nitrogen vapor phase. Sequences were obtained from PBMCs. This TCR came from a middle-aged woman in good health. Some clones in this sample may be carry-over from other donors' samples.

The CDR3 protein is CASSVSGTPITDTQYF. In nucleotides, the sequence is TGTGCCAGCAGCGTAAGCGGGACTCCTATCACAGATACGCAGTATTTT. The chain is encoded by TRBV7-8 joined to TRBJ2-3; 7 central bases correspond to TRBD2. Germline trimming amounts to 5 bases on V and 2 bases on J, with 10 as the count of junction bases outside the gene matches. CDR1 SGHVS and CDR2 FQNEAQ are derived from the germline V gene. The CDR3 numbers 16 residues from cysteine through phenylalanine. The only DNA kept is the CDR3, 48 bases in frame from the first base.